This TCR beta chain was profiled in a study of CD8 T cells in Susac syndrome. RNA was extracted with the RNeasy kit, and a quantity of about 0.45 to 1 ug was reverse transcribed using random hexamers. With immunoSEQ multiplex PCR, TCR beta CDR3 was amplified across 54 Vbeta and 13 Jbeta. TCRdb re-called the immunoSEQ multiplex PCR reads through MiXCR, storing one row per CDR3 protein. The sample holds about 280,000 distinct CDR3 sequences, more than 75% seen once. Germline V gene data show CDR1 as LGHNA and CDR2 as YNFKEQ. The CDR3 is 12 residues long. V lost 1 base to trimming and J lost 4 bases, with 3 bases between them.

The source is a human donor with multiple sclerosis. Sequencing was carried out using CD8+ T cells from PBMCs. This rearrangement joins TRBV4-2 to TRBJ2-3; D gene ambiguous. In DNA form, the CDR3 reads TGTGCCAGCAGCCAAGCCGCAGATACGCAGTATTTT. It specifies CASSQAADTQYF.